Presented here are 3 T cell receptor beta chains from one specimen sequenced in a study of blood T cell repertoires in COVID-19. The protocol was immunoSEQ multiplex PCR, while the TCRdb copy is restricted to in-frame clones and leaves out a portion. Here the sample spans approximately 130,000 clones, roughly 79% being singletons. The sequenced sample was peripheral blood. These TCRs come from a man older than 75 with acute or convalescent COVID-19.

This clone came up a few times. V gene TRBV3-1 (or the pseudogene TRBV3-2) combines with J gene TRBJ1-2; TRBD1 might be the D (5 bases). Trimming removed 7 bases from V and 3 bases from J, with 9 bases in between. CDR3 length equals 12 residues. Germline assignment: CDR1 LGHDT and CDR2 YNNKEL (reference sequence). The CDR3 nucleotides are TGTGCCAGCACCCAGGGCTACTATGGCTACACCTTC. Amino acids: CASTQGYYGYTF.

This chain joins TRBV24-1 and TRBJ2-2; TRBD1 might be the D (6 bases). V lost 3 bases and J 4 bases, leaving 11 bases between the germline ends. CDR1 is KGHDR, CDR2 SFDVKD, per germline. The CDR3 is 15 residues long. The CDR3 DNA sequence: TGTGCCACCAGTGATGCAGGACAGTCCACCGGGGAGCTGTTTTTT. It specifies CATSDAGQSTGELFF.

The chain uses TRBV5-6 and TRBJ1-2, with a possible D match to TRBD1 (6 bases). CDR1 SGHDT and CDR2 YYEEEE come from the germline V gene. The V and J ends lost 0 bases and 8 bases respectively, with 14 bases between them. The CDR3 length is 14 residues. The DNA for the CDR3 is TGTGCCAGCAGCTTGGGGGACACGTTAGGAGGCTACACCTTC. Its translation is CASSLGDTLGGYTF.